This T cell receptor (beta chain) comes out of a study of T cell changes during pregnancy in multiple sclerosis. This CDR3 is 15 amino acids long. Germline V gene sequence: CDR1 SGHRS, CDR2 YFSETQ. J lost 5 bases, V lost 3 bases, and 7 bases had no gene match. Profiled with immunoSEQ multiplex PCR; TCRdb holds only in-frame clones, not every one. The sample includes roughly 74,000 clones, about nine tenths of them seen just once. The chain has TRBV5-1 and TRBJ2-5; 10 positions match TRBD1. The sample here was peripheral blood, taken before pregnancy. This TCR came from a female donor with multiple sclerosis, enrolled in a pregnancy study. CDR3 amino acids: CASSSGTGVLETQYF. In DNA form, the CDR3 reads TGCGCCAGCAGCTCCGGGACAGGGGTGTTGGAGACCCAGTACTTC.